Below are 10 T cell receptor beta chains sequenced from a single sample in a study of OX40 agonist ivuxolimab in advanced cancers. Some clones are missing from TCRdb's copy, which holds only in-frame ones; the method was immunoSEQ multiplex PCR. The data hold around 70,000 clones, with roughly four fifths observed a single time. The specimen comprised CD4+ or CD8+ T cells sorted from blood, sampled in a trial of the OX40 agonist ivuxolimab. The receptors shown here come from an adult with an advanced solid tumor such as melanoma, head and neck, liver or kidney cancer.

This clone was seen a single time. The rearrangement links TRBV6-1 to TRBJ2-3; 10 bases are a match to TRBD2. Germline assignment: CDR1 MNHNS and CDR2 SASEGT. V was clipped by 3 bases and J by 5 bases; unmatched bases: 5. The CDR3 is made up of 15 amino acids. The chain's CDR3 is CASSDPAGGQDTQYF. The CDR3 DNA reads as TGTGCCAGCAGTGATCCAGCGGGGGGGCAAGATACGCAGTATTTT.

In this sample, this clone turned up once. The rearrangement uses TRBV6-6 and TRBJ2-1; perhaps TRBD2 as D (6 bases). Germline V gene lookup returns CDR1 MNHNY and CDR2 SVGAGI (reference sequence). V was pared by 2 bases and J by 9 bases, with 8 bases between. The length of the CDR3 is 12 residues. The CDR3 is CASSYMGGEQFF. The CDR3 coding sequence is TGTGCCAGCAGTTACATGGGGGGTGAGCAGTTCTTC.

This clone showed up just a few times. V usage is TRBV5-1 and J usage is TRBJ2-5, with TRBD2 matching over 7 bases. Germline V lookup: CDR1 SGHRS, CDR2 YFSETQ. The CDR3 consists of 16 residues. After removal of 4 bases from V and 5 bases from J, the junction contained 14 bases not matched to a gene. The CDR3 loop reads CASSLSPGTISETQYF. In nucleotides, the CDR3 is TGCGCCAGCAGCCTAAGTCCCGGGACTATCTCGGAGACCCAGTACTTC. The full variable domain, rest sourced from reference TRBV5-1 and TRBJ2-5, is KAGVTQTPRYLIKTRGQQVTLSCSPISGHRSVSWYQQTPGQGLQFLFEYFSETQRNKGNFPGRFSGRQFSNSRSEMNVSTLELGDSALYLCASSLSPGTISETQYFGPGTRLLVL.

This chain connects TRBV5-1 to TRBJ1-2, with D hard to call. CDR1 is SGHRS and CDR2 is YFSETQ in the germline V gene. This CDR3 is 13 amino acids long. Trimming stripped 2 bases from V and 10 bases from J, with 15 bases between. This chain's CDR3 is CASSFEDRVNYTF. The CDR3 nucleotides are TGCGCCAGCAGCTTTGAAGATAGGGTAAACTACACCTTC. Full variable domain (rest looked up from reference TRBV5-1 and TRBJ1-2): KAGVTQTPRYLIKTRGQQVTLSCSPISGHRSVSWYQQTPGQGLQFLFEYFSETQRNKGNFPGRFSGRQFSNSRSEMNVSTLELGDSALYLCASSFEDRVNYTFGSGTRLTVV.

CDR3 nucleotides: TGTGCCAGCAGTTATGCCCGACAGGGAGCTTTCTTT. This translates into CASSYARQGAFF. The gene calls are TRBV5-4 and TRBJ1-1; 7 positions match TRBD1. The CDR3 contains 12 residues. V was clipped by 5 bases and J by 10 bases; unmatched bases: 8. CDR1 is SGHNT, CDR2 YYREEE, per germline (reference sequence).

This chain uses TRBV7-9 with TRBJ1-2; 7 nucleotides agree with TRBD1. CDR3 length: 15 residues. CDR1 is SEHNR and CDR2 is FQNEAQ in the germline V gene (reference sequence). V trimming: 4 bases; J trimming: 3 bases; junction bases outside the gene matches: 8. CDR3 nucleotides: TGTGCCAGCAGCTCCCGGGACAGCGGTTACTATGGCTACACCTTC. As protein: CASSSRDSGYYGYTF.

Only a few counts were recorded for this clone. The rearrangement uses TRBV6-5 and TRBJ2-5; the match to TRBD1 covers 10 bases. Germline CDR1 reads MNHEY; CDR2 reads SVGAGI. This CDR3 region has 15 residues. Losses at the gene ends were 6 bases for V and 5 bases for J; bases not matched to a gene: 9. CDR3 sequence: CASRPFGTGVETQYF. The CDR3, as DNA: TGTGCCAGCAGGCCTTTTGGGACAGGGGTTGAGACCCAGTACTTC.

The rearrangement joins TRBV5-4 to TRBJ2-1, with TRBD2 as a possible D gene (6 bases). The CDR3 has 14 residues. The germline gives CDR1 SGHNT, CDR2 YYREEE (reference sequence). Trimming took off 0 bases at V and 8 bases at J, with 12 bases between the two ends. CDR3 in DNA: TGTGCCAGCAGCTTGGTCCGGGAGAACGATGAGCAGTTCTTC. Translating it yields CASSLVRENDEQFF.

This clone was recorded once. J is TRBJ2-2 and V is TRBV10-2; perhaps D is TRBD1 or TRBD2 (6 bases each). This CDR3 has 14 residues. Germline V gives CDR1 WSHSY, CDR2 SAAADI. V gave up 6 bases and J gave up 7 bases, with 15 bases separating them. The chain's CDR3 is CASRAGQWDGELFF. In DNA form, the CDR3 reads TGCGCCAGCAGGGCGGGACAATGGGACGGGGAGCTGTTTTTT.

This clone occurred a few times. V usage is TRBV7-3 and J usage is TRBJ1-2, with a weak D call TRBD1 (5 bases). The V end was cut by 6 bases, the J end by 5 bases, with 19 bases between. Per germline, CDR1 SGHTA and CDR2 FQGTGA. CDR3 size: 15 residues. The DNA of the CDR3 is TGTGCCAGCAGACAGAGTGGAATGGGACCTTATGGCTACACCTTC. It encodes CASRQSGMGPYGYTF.